Following are 3 T cell receptor beta chains from one sample sequenced in a study of regulatory T cells in long-lasting Graves disease. Documented time point: newly diagnosed GD, antithyroid drugs for less than 3 months. RNA extracted from PBMCs served as the sequencing template. Libraries of TCR beta came from iRepertoire HTBI primers plus Arm-PCR of CDR3 regions. TCRdb reprocessed the multiplex PCR reads via MiXCR and lists one record per CDR3 protein. The table includes about 460,000 distinct CDR3 sequences, around 15% detected once. This sample also belongs to another study, concerning T cells in Graves' hyperthyroidism and ophthalmopathy.

This specimen was peripheral blood mononuclear cells (PBMCs), taken at new diagnosis, from a patient treated with antithyroid drugs. The source is a woman aged 45-65 years with Graves disease.

This clonotype appeared a few times. Just one base apart from a much larger clone, this may be a read error. The chain recombines TRBV12-3 or TRBV12-4 with TRBJ2-2, with 7 bases aligning to TRBD1. The V gene end was trimmed by 8 bases and the J gene end by 4 bases; junction bases not matched to a gene: 7. The CDR3 covers 14 residues. CDR3 in DNA: TGTGCCAGCGAACGGACAGGAAGCACCGGGGAGCTGTTTTTT. It yields the protein CASERTGSTGELFF.

The sample holds a few counts of this clonotype. V gene TRBV5-1 combines with J gene TRBJ2-1; 7 bases are a match to TRBD2. Germline V gene lookup returns CDR1 SGHRS and CDR2 YFSETQ. V was pared by 2 bases and J by 0 bases, with 2 bases of the junction left unmatched. The CDR3 has 15 residues. CDR3 coding DNA: TGCGCCAGCAGCTTAGAGCGGGACTCCTACAATGAGCAGTTCTTC. This sequence encodes CASSLERDSYNEQFF.

This clonotype has just a few counts. This could be a read error, since a much larger clone is one nucleotide away. This rearrangement joins TRBV5-5 to TRBJ2-1; D unclear. The J call is in doubt because the DNA end fits TRBJ2-7 better. This CDR3 spans 14 amino acids. In germline, CDR1 is SGHKS, CDR2 YYEKEE (reference sequence). CDR3 region: CASSLGTASCEQYF. The DNA for the CDR3 is TGTGCCAGCAGCTTGGGTACAGCCTCCTGCGAGCAGTACTTC.